These T cell receptor beta chains were read from a single sample in a study of T-cell memory formation after mild COVID-19. One entry per CDR3 protein, called by TCRdb with MiXCR from the 5' RACE reads. The repertoire has approximately 260,000 distinct CDR3 sequences, over 15% of them found once; the top ten carry 3.5% to 4%. Input material: PBMCs or a T cell subset sorted from them (not recorded which). Every receptor here comes from a man younger than 35 who had mild COVID-19 (a few samples of this study predate the infection). Cell type and time point are not known. CDR3s include the opening cysteine and the closing phenylalanine or tryptophan. The order of the fields is clone size, D gene, J gene, V gene, CDR3 protein, CDR3 DNA. The D gene is left open where the match is weak. Only some rows state a clone size, as once, few, many or a class for expanded clones.

clone size: NA; D gene: TRBD1; J gene: TRBJ1-1; V gene: TRBV28; CDR3 protein: CASTDPRGPEAFF; CDR3 DNA: TGTGCCAGCACCGACCCAAGGGGGCCTGAAGCTTTCTTT
clone size: NA; D gene: NA; J gene: TRBJ2-5; V gene: TRBV20-1; CDR3 protein: CSASNKQETQYF; CDR3 DNA: TGCAGTGCTAGCAACAAGCAAGAGACCCAGTACTTC
clone size: few; D gene: NA; J gene: TRBJ2-3; V gene: TRBV4-3; CDR3 protein: CASSQDPGPDTQYF; CDR3 DNA: TGCGCCAGCAGCCAAGATCCGGGGCCCGATACGCAGTATTTT
clone size: NA; D gene: NA; J gene: TRBJ2-4; V gene: TRBV5-1; CDR3 protein: CASSLEGEPNIQYF; CDR3 DNA: TGCGCCAGCAGCTTGGAGGGGGAGCCCAACATTCAGTACTTC
clone size: few; D gene: NA; J gene: TRBJ2-7; V gene: TRBV5-1; CDR3 protein: CASSESYEQYF; CDR3 DNA: TGCGCCAGCAGTGAGTCCTACGAGCAGTACTTC
clone size: many; D gene: TRBD2; J gene: TRBJ2-1; V gene: TRBV24-1; CDR3 protein: CATSGGAYNEQFF; CDR3 DNA: TGTGCCACCAGCGGGGGGGCTTACAATGAGCAGTTCTTC
clone size: NA; D gene: TRBD1; J gene: TRBJ2-2; V gene: TRBV5-1; CDR3 protein: CASSLVDLTGKTGELFF; CDR3 DNA: TGCGCCAGCAGCTTGGTTGACTTGACAGGGAAGACCGGGGAGCTGTTTTTT
clone size: few; D gene: NA; J gene: TRBJ1-4; V gene: TRBV2; CDR3 protein: CASSGEGGEKLFF; CDR3 DNA: TGTGCCAGCAGTGGAGAGGGGGGCGAAAAACTGTTTTTT
clone size: few; D gene: NA; J gene: TRBJ1-5; V gene: TRBV5-1; CDR3 protein: CASSSGPYDQPQHF; CDR3 DNA: TGCGCCAGCAGCTCGGGACCTTACGATCAGCCCCAGCATTTT
clone size: NA; D gene: NA; J gene: TRBJ2-5; V gene: TRBV20-1; CDR3 protein: CSARDTPETQYF; CDR3 DNA: TGCAGTGCTAGAGATACGCCAGAGACCCAGTACTTC
clone size: many; D gene: NA; J gene: TRBJ2-2; V gene: TRBV4-2; CDR3 protein: CASSQDTLGAGTGELFF; CDR3 DNA: TGTGCCAGCAGCCAAGATACGCTGGGGGCGGGCACCGGGGAGCTGTTTTTT
clone size: few; D gene: TRBD2; J gene: TRBJ2-5; V gene: TRBV11-2; CDR3 protein: CASSLTGGKETQYF; CDR3 DNA: TGTGCCAGCAGCTTAACGGGGGGGAAAGAGACCCAGTACTTC
clone size: NA; D gene: TRBD1; J gene: TRBJ2-7; V gene: TRBV12-3/TRBV12-4; CDR3 protein: CASSDRGRDEQYF; CDR3 DNA: TGTGCCAGCAGCGACAGGGGACGGGACGAGCAGTACTTC
clone size: NA; D gene: NA; J gene: TRBJ2-5; V gene: TRBV11-2; CDR3 protein: CASSPVGGGVETQYF; CDR3 DNA: TGTGCCAGCAGTCCGGTCGGAGGGGGGGTAGAGACCCAGTACTTC
clone size: NA; D gene: NA; J gene: TRBJ1-2; V gene: TRBV5-5; CDR3 protein: CASSFGREGYGYTF; CDR3 DNA: TGTGCCAGCAGCTTCGGACGAGAGGGCTATGGCTACACCTTC
clone size: few; D gene: NA; J gene: TRBJ2-3; V gene: TRBV4-3; CDR3 protein: CASSRETSTDTQYF; CDR3 DNA: TGCGCCAGCAGCCGGGAGACAAGCACAGATACGCAGTATTTT
clone size: NA; D gene: TRBD1; J gene: TRBJ1-4; V gene: TRBV12-3/TRBV12-4; CDR3 protein: CASSEPTGGGEKLFF; CDR3 DNA: TGTGCCAGCAGTGAACCTACAGGGGGCGGCGAAAAACTGTTTTTT
clone size: NA; D gene: NA; J gene: TRBJ2-5; V gene: TRBV3-1; CDR3 protein: CASSPTSMETQYF; CDR3 DNA: TGTGCCAGCAGCCCAACTTCGATGGAGACCCAGTACTTC
clone size: few; D gene: NA; J gene: TRBJ2-1; V gene: TRBV7-9; CDR3 protein: CASSHPIRGPYNEQFF; CDR3 DNA: TGTGCCAGCAGCCATCCGATCCGGGGGCCCTACAATGAGCAGTTCTTC
clone size: many; D gene: TRBD1; J gene: TRBJ2-3; V gene: TRBV24-1; CDR3 protein: CATSDRTGGAPDTQYF; CDR3 DNA: TGTGCCACCAGTGATCGCACAGGGGGCGCCCCAGATACGCAGTATTTT
clone size: NA; D gene: TRBD1; J gene: TRBJ2-1; V gene: TRBV2; CDR3 protein: CASSAQGDEQFF; CDR3 DNA: TGTGCCAGCAGCGCGCAGGGGGACGAGCAGTTCTTC
clone size: NA; D gene: TRBD1; J gene: TRBJ1-1; V gene: TRBV28; CDR3 protein: CASSFGQGVQFYF; CDR3 DNA: TGTGCCAGCAGTTTCGGGCAGGGGGTTCAATTTTACTTT
clone size: NA; D gene: TRBD2; J gene: TRBJ2-2; V gene: TRBV29-1; CDR3 protein: CSVAGGLAEDTGELFF; CDR3 DNA: TGCAGCGTCGCCGGCGGCCTAGCGGAGGACACCGGGGAGCTGTTTTTT
clone size: NA; D gene: NA; J gene: TRBJ2-7; V gene: TRBV6-1; CDR3 protein: CASSEVLDTYEQYF; CDR3 DNA: TGTGCCAGCAGTGAAGTCCTCGACACCTACGAGCAGTACTTC
clone size: few; D gene: TRBD2; J gene: TRBJ2-3; V gene: TRBV5-1; CDR3 protein: CASSLVRFGTSGGPSDTQYF; CDR3 DNA: TGCGCCAGCAGCTTGGTCAGGTTCGGGACTAGCGGGGGGCCGTCGGATACGCAGTATTTT
clone size: NA; D gene: TRBD2; J gene: TRBJ2-1; V gene: TRBV27; CDR3 protein: CASSLHPAGGLYNEQFF; CDR3 DNA: TGTGCCAGCAGTTTACATCCAGCGGGGGGCCTTTACAATGAGCAGTTCTTC
clone size: NA; D gene: TRBD2; J gene: TRBJ2-1; V gene: TRBV12-3/TRBV12-4; CDR3 protein: CASRASGGGNEQFF; CDR3 DNA: TGTGCCAGCAGAGCTAGCGGGGGAGGGAATGAGCAGTTCTTC
clone size: few; D gene: NA; J gene: TRBJ1-6; V gene: TRBV9; CDR3 protein: CASSVDSSYNSPLHF; CDR3 DNA: TGTGCCAGCAGCGTAGATAGCTCCTATAATTCACCCCTCCACTTT
clone size: NA; D gene: TRBD1; J gene: TRBJ2-7; V gene: TRBV4-1; CDR3 protein: CASSPSGQGYSYEQYF; CDR3 DNA: TGCGCCAGCAGCCCGTCCGGACAGGGGTACTCCTACGAGCAGTACTTC
clone size: many; D gene: NA; J gene: TRBJ2-1; V gene: TRBV7-2; CDR3 protein: CASNRGGTALNEQFF; CDR3 DNA: TGTGCCAGCAACCGGGGCGGGACAGCTTTAAATGAGCAGTTCTTC
clone size: few; D gene: NA; J gene: TRBJ1-1; V gene: TRBV20-1; CDR3 protein: CLGGGGTEAFF; CDR3 DNA: TGCCTGGGAGGGGGGGGAACTGAAGCTTTCTTT